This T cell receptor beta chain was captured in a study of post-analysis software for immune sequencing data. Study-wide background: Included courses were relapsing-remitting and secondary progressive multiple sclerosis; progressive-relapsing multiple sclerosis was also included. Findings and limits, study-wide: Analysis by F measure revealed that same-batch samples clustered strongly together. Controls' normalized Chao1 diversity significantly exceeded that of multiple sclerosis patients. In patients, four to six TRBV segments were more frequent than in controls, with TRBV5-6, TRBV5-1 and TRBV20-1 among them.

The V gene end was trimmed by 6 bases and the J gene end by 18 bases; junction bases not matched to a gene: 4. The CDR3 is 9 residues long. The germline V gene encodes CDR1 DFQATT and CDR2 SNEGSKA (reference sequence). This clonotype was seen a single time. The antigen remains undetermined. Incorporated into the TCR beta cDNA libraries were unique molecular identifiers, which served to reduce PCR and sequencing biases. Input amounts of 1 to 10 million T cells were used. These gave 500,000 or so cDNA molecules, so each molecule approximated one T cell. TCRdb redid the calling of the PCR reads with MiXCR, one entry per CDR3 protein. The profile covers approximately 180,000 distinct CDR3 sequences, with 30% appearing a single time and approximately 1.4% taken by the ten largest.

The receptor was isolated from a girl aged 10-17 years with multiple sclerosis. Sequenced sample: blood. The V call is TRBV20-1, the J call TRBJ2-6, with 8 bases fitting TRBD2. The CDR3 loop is CSAPTSGTF. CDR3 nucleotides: TGCAGTGCCCCCACTAGCGGGACTTTC.